This T cell receptor (beta chain) was sequenced for a study of cytomegalovirus exposure and HLA in healthy donors. Germline V gene sequence: CDR1 SQVTM, CDR2 ANQGSEA. The trim removed 4 bases at V and 11 bases at J, leaving 8 bases unmatched. This CDR3 region has 13 residues. Remarks on this clone: Its target is not known.

Amplification used 60 Vbeta primers and 13 Jbeta primers. Some clones are missing from TCRdb's copy, which holds only in-frame ones; the method was immunoSEQ multiplex PCR. The sample yields more than 130,000 clones, roughly 77% seen once. Healthy donors of bone marrow made up the group. Study-level findings and limits: Sequencing had likely introduced a cluster of highly shared sequence variants as an artifact. Most subjects had HLA-A and HLA-B alleles reportedly predicted accurately by TCR beta sequences. Earlier analysis yielded a pattern in which most TCR beta V segments were productive about 87% or about 30% of the time.

The chain employs TRBV29-1 and TRBJ2-5; 12 positions match TRBD1. This clonotype was sampled from a man aged 25 to 45 in good health and CMV-seronegative. The sequenced sample consisted of PBMCs. In nucleotides, the CDR3 is TGCAGCGTTGGGGGGACAGGGGGCGAGGAGCAGTACTTC. Its protein product is CSVGGTGGEEQYF.